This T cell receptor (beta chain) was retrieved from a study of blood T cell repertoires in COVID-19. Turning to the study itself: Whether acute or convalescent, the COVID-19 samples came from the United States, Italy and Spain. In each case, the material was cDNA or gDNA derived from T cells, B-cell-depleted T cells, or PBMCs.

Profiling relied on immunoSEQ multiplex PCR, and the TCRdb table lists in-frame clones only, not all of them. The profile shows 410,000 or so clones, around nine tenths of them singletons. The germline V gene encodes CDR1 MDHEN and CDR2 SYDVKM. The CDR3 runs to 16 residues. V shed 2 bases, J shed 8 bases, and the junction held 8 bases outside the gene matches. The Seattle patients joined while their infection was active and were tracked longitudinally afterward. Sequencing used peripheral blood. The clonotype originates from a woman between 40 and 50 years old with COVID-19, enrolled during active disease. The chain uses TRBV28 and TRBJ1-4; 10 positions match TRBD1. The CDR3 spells CASSLNPGTGVEKLFF. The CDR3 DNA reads TGTGCCAGCAGTTTAAACCCCGGGACAGGGGTGGAAAAACTGTTTTTT.